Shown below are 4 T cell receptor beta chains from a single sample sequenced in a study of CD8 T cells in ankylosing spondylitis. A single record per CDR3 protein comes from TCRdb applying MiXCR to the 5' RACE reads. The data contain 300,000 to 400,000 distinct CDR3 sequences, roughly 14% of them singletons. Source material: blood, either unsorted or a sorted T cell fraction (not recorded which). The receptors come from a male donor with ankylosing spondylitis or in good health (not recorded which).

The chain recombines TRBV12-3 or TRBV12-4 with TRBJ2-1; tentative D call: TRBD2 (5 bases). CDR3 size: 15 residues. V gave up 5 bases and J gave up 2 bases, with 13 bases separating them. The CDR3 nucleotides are TGTGCCAGCAGTCCCCTCTGGACTGCCTACAATGAGCAGTTCTTC. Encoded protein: CASSPLWTAYNEQFF.

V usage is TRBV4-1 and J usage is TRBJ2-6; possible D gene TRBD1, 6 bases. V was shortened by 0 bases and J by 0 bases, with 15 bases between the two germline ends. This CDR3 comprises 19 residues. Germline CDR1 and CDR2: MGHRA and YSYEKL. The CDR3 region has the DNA TGCGCCAGCAGCCAAGATACAGGGACCAGACTCTCTGGGGCCAACGTCCTGACTTTC. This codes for CASSQDTGTRLSGANVLTF.

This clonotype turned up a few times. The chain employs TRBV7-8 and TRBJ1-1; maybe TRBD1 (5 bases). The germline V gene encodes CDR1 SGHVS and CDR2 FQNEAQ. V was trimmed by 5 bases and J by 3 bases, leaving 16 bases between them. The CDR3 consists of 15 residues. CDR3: CASSTSGTRDTEAFF. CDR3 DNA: TGTGCCAGCAGCACTTCGGGGACCAGGGACACTGAAGCTTTCTTT.

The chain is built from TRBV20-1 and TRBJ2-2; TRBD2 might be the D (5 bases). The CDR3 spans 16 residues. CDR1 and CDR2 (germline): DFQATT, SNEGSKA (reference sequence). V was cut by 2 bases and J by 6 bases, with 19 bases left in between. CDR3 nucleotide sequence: TGCAGTGCTAGACCTCCTCCAGAGGACTTCTCCGGGGAGCTGTTTTTT. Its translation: CSARPPPEDFSGELFF.